Below are 5 T cell receptor beta chains sequenced from a single sample in a study of tumor and adjacent non-tumor tissue in lung cancer. A modified ARM-PCR protocol with three rounds of nested PCR amplified TCRbeta. A single record per CDR3 protein comes from TCRdb applying MiXCR to the multiplex PCR reads. Seen here are over 130,000 distinct CDR3 sequences, around 61% observed once, and the top ten hold roughly 18%. RNA was extracted from bulk tissue without any cell sorting. What was sequenced was lung tumor tissue. Receptor source: a man aged 60 to 69 with small cell lung cancer.

This clonotype was observed a single time. With a much larger clone just one base away, this may be a read error. The chain couples TRBV29-1 to TRBJ2-3; D remains ambiguous. Germline V gene sequence: CDR1 SQVTM, CDR2 ANQGSEA. The CDR3 has 14 amino acids. CDR3 protein: CIVVTAGGTDTQYF. DNA of the CDR3: TGCATCGTTGTGACGGCTGGGGGCACAGATACGCAGTATTTT.

Concerning this clonotype itself: An end of the junction does not agree with germline; a read error may underlie this. The rearrangement links TRBV28 to TRBJ1-2, with unresolved D. Looked up from germline, CDR1 is MDHEN and CDR2 is SYDVKM. CDR3 length: 13 amino acids. CDR3 DNA sequence: TGTGCCAGCAGTTACGACCGGAACTATGACTACGCCTTC. Protein product: CASSYDRNYDYAF.

The table lists this clonotype with a few counts. The CDR3 DNA reads TGTGCCAGCAGTGCCCCGGGCAGGGGGCGAGTCAACTATGGCTACACCTTC. Its protein product is CASSAPGRGRVNYGYTF. The chain links TRBV6-5 to TRBJ1-2; TRBD1 aligns across 8 bases. This CDR3 contains 17 residues. With 5 bases clipped from V and 2 bases from J, the junction kept 13 bases outside the gene matches. Germline V gives CDR1 MNHEY, CDR2 SVGAGI.

V gene TRBV29-1 combines with J gene TRBJ2-1, with D perhaps TRBD1 (5 bases). The CDR3 has 19 amino acids. The V and J ends lost 0 bases and 1 base respectively, with 22 bases between them. The germline V gene has CDR1 SQVTM and CDR2 ANQGSEA. In DNA form, the CDR3 reads TGCAGCGTTGAAGACATTGGGGCGTCAGCAGTCCCTTCCTACAATGAGCAGTTCTTC. It encodes CSVEDIGASAVPSYNEQFF.

For this clonotype: A junction boundary mismatches the germline segment, possibly from a read error. J is TRBJ2-7 and V is TRBV20-1; possibly TRBD2 for D (5 bases). Germline CDR1 is DFQATT and CDR2 is SNEGSKA (reference sequence). The CDR3 sequence is 14 residues long. The CDR3: CSASRDPDSYKQYF. CDR3 DNA: TGCAGTGCTAGCCGGGATCCTGACTCCTACAAGCAATACTTC.